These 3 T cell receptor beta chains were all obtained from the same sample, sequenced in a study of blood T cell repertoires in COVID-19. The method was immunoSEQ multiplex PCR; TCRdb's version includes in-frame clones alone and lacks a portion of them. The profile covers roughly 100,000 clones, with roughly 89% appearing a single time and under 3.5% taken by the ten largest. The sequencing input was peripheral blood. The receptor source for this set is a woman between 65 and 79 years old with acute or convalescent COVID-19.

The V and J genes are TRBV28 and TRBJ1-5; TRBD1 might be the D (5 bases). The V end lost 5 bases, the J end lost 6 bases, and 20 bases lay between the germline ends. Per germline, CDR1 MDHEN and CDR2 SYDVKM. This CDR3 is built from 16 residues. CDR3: CASSPPKAGVPQPQHF. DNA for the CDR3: TGTGCCAGCAGTCCTCCTAAGGCGGGGGTCCCTCAGCCCCAGCATTTT.

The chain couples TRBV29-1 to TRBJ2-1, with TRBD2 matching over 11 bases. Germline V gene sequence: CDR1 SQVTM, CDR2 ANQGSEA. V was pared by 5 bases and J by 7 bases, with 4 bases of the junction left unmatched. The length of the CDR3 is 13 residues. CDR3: CSVSSGGNNEQFF. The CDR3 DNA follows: TGCAGCGTTTCTAGCGGGGGGAATAATGAGCAGTTCTTC.

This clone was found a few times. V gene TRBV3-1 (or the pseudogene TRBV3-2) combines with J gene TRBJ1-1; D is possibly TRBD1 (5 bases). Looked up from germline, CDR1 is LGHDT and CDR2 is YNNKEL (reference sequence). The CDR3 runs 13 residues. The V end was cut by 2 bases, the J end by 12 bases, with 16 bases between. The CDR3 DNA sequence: TGTGCCAGCAGCCAAAGGGAGGGACCGGTAACTTTCTTT. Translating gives CASSQREGPVTFF.